This T cell receptor beta chain was retrieved from a study of early stage breast cancer tumors. The method was immunoSEQ multiplex PCR; TCRdb's version includes in-frame clones alone and lacks a portion of them. This table has 28,000 or so clones, 70% to 75% appearing once. Per germline, CDR1 MNHEY and CDR2 SMNVEV (reference sequence). V gave up 6 bases and J gave up 4 bases, with 12 bases separating them. The CDR3 is 13 residues long. Findings and limits, study-wide: Bulk DNA sequencing of unsorted cells missed chain pairing and markers.

This clone has more than one count but fewer than ten. Its antigen remains unknown. The chain recombines TRBV27 with TRBJ2-5, with D unclear. The sequenced sample consisted of blood. The source is a person aged 40 to 50 with breast cancer. The CDR3 DNA follows: TGTGCCAGCAGGGGCTACCCCCCAGAGACCCAGTACTTC. This gives the protein CASRGYPPETQYF.